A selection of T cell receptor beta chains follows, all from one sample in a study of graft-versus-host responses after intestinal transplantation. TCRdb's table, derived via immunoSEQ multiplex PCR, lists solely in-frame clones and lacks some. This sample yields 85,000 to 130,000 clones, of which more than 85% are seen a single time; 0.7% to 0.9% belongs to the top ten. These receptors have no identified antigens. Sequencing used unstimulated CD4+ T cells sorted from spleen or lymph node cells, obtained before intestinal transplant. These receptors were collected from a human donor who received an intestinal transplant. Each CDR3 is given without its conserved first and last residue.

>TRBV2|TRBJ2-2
ASSTSGTGELF
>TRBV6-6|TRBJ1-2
ASSYRQDYGYT
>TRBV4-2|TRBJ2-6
ASSPEDRSPSGANVLT
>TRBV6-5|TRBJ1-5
ASSTNGDQPQH
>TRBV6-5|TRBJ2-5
ASNTGDFSGTQY
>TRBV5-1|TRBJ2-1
ASSGFKSMVAGNEQF
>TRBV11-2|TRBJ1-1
ASSFLENTEAF
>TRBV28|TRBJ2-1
ASRSHNEQF
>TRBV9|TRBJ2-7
ASSVGGTAHNEQY
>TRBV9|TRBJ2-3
ASSVGSSTDTQY
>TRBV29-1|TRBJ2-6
SVGTSVGANVLT